The 6 T cell receptor beta chains below come from one sample, sequenced in a study of shared clonotypes between healthy human individuals. Profiling relied on immunoSEQ multiplex PCR, and the TCRdb table lists in-frame clones only, not all of them. The repertoire holds 2,500,000 or so clones, with over 85% as singletons. What was sequenced was naive CD4+ T cells from PBMCs. Subset here: CD45RA+ positively selected. Every receptor here comes from a man aged 18-30 years in good health. Some clones in this sample may be carry-over from other donors' samples.

The rearrangement uses TRBV7-6 and TRBJ2-1; D tentatively fits TRBD1 or TRBD2 (6 bases each). Between the trimmed V and J ends, which lost 5 bases and 0 bases, there was a span of 20 bases. CDR1 is SGHVS and CDR2 is FNYEAQ in the germline V gene. The CDR3 consists of 18 residues. DNA for the CDR3: TGTGCCAGCAGCCTTATTGACCGGGGGCGGGACTCCTACAATGAGCAGTTCTTC. This sequence encodes CASSLIDRGRDSYNEQFF.

Remarks on this clone: This sample includes further DNA sequences coding for the same CDR3. The V gene is TRBV28, the J gene TRBJ2-5, with TRBD2 matching over 12 bases. Germline-derived CDR1 and CDR2 are MDHEN and SYDVKM. The CDR3 has 15 amino acids. V dropped 3 bases and J dropped 4; count of bases not matched to a gene: 3. The CDR3 reads CASSFLAGGRETQYF. The CDR3 nucleotides are TGTGCCAGCAGTTTCCTAGCGGGAGGGCGAGAGACCCAGTACTTC.

The V gene is TRBV5-4, the J gene TRBJ2-5, with no clear D. The CDR3 is 17 residues long. V was clipped by 0 bases and J by 4 bases, with 19 bases between them. From germline, CDR1 is SGHNT and CDR2 YYREEE (reference sequence). The CDR3 reads CASSLVEWPSVGETQYF. CDR3 nucleotides: TGTGCCAGCAGCTTGGTAGAGTGGCCCAGTGTAGGAGAGACCCAGTACTTC.

The chain couples TRBV28 to TRBJ1-1, with D tentatively TRBD1 (6 bases). The CDR3 runs 16 residues. Trimming cost V 6 bases and J 1 base, with 18 bases left between them. Per the germline V gene, CDR1 is MDHEN and CDR2 is SYDVKM. CDR3 sequence reads: CASSPQGLRKNTEAFF. DNA for the CDR3: TGTGCCAGCAGCCCACAGGGCCTACGAAAGAACACTGAAGCTTTCTTT.

The rearrangement links TRBV9 to TRBJ1-1; D possibly corresponds to TRBD1 (6 bases). V was trimmed by 2 bases and J by 8 bases, leaving 16 bases between them. This CDR3 has 14 amino acids. Germline V lookup: CDR1 SGDLS, CDR2 YYNGEE. The CDR3 DNA reads as TGTGCCAGCAGCGTTAGCCCCAGGGGCGGGGAAGCTTTCTTT. Protein product: CASSVSPRGGEAFF.

The chain uses TRBV14 and TRBJ2-7, with 7 bases identical to TRBD1. The CDR3 has 15 residues. Germline V gene sequence: CDR1 SGHDN, CDR2 FVKESK. The J segment lost 5 bases and the V segment lost 1 base, leaving 8 bases of the junction unmatched. Here the CDR3 DNA reads TGTGCCAGCAGCCAAGTACAGGGGTCGTGGGACGAGCAGTACTTC. Translation gives CASSQVQGSWDEQYF.